Sequencing of this T cell receptor (beta chain) was carried out in a study of OX40 agonist ivuxolimab in advanced cancers. The wider study: Patients got intravenous ivuxolimab at 0.01 to 10 mg/kg every 2 weeks. Approximately 40% of patients had received prior checkpoint inhibitor therapy.

The repertoire was sequenced with immunoSEQ multiplex PCR; TCRdb's copy has only in-frame clones and lacks some. The sample records more than 60,000 clones, about 86% being singletons. Autoimmune disease history or systemic immunosuppression disqualified patients. Researchers took blood at baseline, on cycle 4 day 1, and on cycle 7 day 1. The CDR3 totals 13 residues. In germline, CDR1 is SNHLY, CDR2 FYNNEI. Trimming pared 6 bases from V and 5 bases from J, leaving 14 bases between. V gene TRBV2 combines with J gene TRBJ2-7; D possibly uses TRBD1 or TRBD2 (5 bases each). This sequence originates from an adult with an advanced solid tumor such as melanoma, head and neck, liver or kidney cancer. This specimen was CD4+ or CD8+ T cells sorted from blood, taken in a trial of the OX40 agonist ivuxolimab. The chain's CDR3 is CASSGMLRDEQYF. For the CDR3, the DNA is TGTGCCAGCAGCGGGATGCTCAGGGACGAGCAGTACTTC.